A single sample is the source of the 6 T cell receptor beta chains below, sequenced in a study of identical twins. A single record per CDR3 protein comes from TCRdb applying MiXCR to the 5' RACE reads. The top ten clones hold approximately 2% of a sample with approximately 700,000 distinct CDR3 sequences, around 6% of them seen once. Sequencing input: naive T cells sorted from blood. The receptors here all came from a man between 18 and 35 years old in good health.

This clonotype was seen repeatedly, ten times or more. The chain links TRBV12-3 or TRBV12-4 to TRBJ1-3; D is possibly TRBD1 (5 bases). CDR3 length: 15 residues. The ends were cut back, 6 bases at V and 0 bases at J, with 12 bases in the middle. CDR3: CASSSLGASGNTIYF. CDR3 nucleotide sequence: TGTGCCAGCAGCTCCCTCGGGGCCTCTGGAAACACCATATATTTT.

This clonotype was recorded a few times. V gene TRBV5-1 combines with J gene TRBJ2-5; 8 nucleotides agree with TRBD1. Germline values: CDR1 SGHRS, CDR2 YFSETQ. The CDR3 contains 14 residues. V gave up 5 bases and J gave up 2 bases; unmatched junction bases: 5. The CDR3 here is CASRRQGRQETQYF. The CDR3 DNA reads as TGCGCCAGCAGGCGACAGGGGAGGCAAGAGACCCAGTACTTC. Full variable domain (remainder filled in from reference TRBV5-1 and TRBJ2-5): KAGVTQTPRYLIKTRGQQVTLSCSPISGHRSVSWYQQTPGQGLQFLFEYFSETQRNKGNFPGRFSGRQFSNSRSEMNVSTLELGDSALYLCASRRQGRQETQYFGPGTRLLVL.

The table lists this clonotype with a few counts. V usage is TRBV4-1 and J usage is TRBJ2-1; 8 bases align to TRBD2. V lost 2 bases to trimming and J lost 7 bases; unmatched junction nucleotides: 16. The CDR3 sequence is 18 residues long. Per the germline V gene, CDR1 is MGHRA and CDR2 is YSYEKL. The CDR3 DNA sequence: TGCGCCAGCAGCCAATACCTGCCCGAGCGGGAGATAGGGAATGAGCAGTTCTTC. Protein product: CASSQYLPEREIGNEQFF.

This clonotype was detected a few times. This sequence joins TRBV14 and TRBJ2-1, with unresolved D. The V gene's germline CDR1 is SGHDN and CDR2 FVKESK. Trimming took off 1 base at V and 0 bases at J, with 19 bases between the two ends. CDR3 length: 19 residues. The CDR3 is CASSQGADRPGRSYNEQFF. The CDR3 DNA is TGTGCCAGCAGCCAAGGGGCTGATAGGCCTGGTCGCTCCTACAATGAGCAGTTCTTC.

This sequence joins TRBV20-1 and TRBJ1-3; 7 positions match TRBD1. After removal of 5 bases from V and 4 bases from J, the junction contained 5 bases not matched to a gene. Germline V gene sequence: CDR1 DFQATT, CDR2 SNEGSKA (reference sequence). CDR3 length: 13 amino acids. CDR3 coding DNA: TGCAGTGCTTCCAGGGGGATGGGAAACACCATATATTTT. As protein: CSASRGMGNTIYF.

This sequence joins TRBV5-1 and TRBJ1-6; TRBD1 agrees at 12 bases. The J segment lost 8 bases and the V segment lost 0 bases, leaving 9 bases of the junction unmatched. The CDR3 loop spans 18 amino acids. The V gene's germline CDR1 is SGHRS and CDR2 YFSETQ. Written as DNA, the CDR3 is TGCGCCAGCAGCTTGGAGGGACAGGGGGCACGCAAATATTCACCCCTCCACTTT. It codes for CASSLEGQGARKYSPLHF.